These 13 T cell receptor beta chains originate from one sample sequenced in a study of glioma-infiltrating T cells listed by TCRdb under 2016. For sequencing, an Illumina MiSeq was employed. TCR alpha and beta CDR3 regions were amplified with the iRepertoire nested amplicon-rescue multiplex PCR (arm-PCR) platform from RNA. The raw public data were reprocessed by TCRdb itself: fastp quality trimming at Q25, MiXCR clonotype calling, in-frame beta chains only. Identical CDR3 protein sequences are pooled into one entry, listed with their most common genes and DNA. The sample yields some 99,000 distinct CDR3 sequences; less than 30% were counted once. 35% of the sample lies in the top ten. The sequenced sample consisted of glioma tissue, nonneoplastic brain tissue, or PBMCs (not recorded which). The receptor set was obtained from a human donor with low-grade glioma or glioblastoma, undergoing nonglioma brain surgery, or in good health (not recorded which).

In the case of this clonotype: The junction does not match germline at one end; this may be a read error. The chain uses TRBV15 and TRBJ1-1; D is undetermined. The CDR3 consists of 14 residues. Germline values: CDR1 LNHNV, CDR2 YYDKDF (reference sequence). The CDR3 nucleotides read TGTGTCACCAGCAGAGATGGTATGAGCACTGAAGCTTTCTTT. Encoded protein: CVTSRDGMSTEAFF.

Only a few counts were recorded for this clonotype. The chain carries TRBV4-1 and TRBJ2-1; TRBD2 might be the D (5 bases). The CDR3 covers 15 residues. Germline V gives CDR1 MGHRA, CDR2 YSYEKL. With 7 bases removed from V and 3 bases from J, the gap between germline ends came to 16 bases. The DNA for the CDR3 is TGCGCCAGCACACCGGGGTCCACTCACTACAATGAGCAGTTCTTC. Amino acid sequence: CASTPGSTHYNEQFF.

The chain links TRBV20-1 to TRBJ2-3, with 8 bases that match TRBD2. This CDR3 comprises 13 residues. Germline V gives CDR1 DFQATT, CDR2 SNEGSKA (reference sequence). Unmatched junction bases numbered 5, after V lost 6 bases and J lost 3 bases. CDR3 amino acids: CSASSGSTDTQYF. DNA of the CDR3: TGCAGTGCCAGCAGCGGGAGTACAGATACGCAGTATTTT.

This clonotype appeared many times. V is TRBV7-2 and J is TRBJ2-3, with D perhaps TRBD2 (6 bases). The CDR3 totals 16 residues. V lost 4 bases and J 1 base, leaving 15 bases between the germline ends. Germline values: CDR1 SGHTA, CDR2 FQGNSA. The DNA of the CDR3 is TGTGCCAGCAGCTCCCTGGGCGGGGCTGGCACAGATACGCAGTATTTT. Its translation: CASSSLGGAGTDTQYF.

This clonotype was seen more than once but under ten times. The chain has TRBV7-9 and TRBJ1-6; 7 bases fit TRBD1. The CDR3 runs 16 residues. Per germline, CDR1 SEHNR and CDR2 FQNEAQ (reference sequence). V dropped 5 bases and J dropped 6; count of bases not matched to a gene: 10. This CDR3 reads CASSPEGRGSNSPLHF. The CDR3 DNA follows: TGTGCCAGCAGCCCGGAGGGCAGGGGGAGTAATTCACCCCTCCACTTT.

At least ten counts were recorded for this clonotype. V gene TRBV12-3 or TRBV12-4 combines with J gene TRBJ1-2; TRBD1 is a possible D gene (5 bases). The CDR3 runs to 14 residues. V was pared by 3 bases and J by 3 bases, with 11 bases between. The CDR3 loop reads CASSFQGVYYGYTF. The CDR3 bases are TGTGCCAGCAGTTTCCAGGGTGTATACTATGGCTACACCTTC.

This clonotype was counted only a few times. The J gene is TRBJ2-2, the V gene TRBV12-3 or TRBV12-4; D is undetermined. The CDR3 is made up of 11 amino acids. Trimming removed 8 bases at V and 6 bases at J, with 7 bases between. DNA of the CDR3: TGTGCCAGCTCCCACCCCGGGGAGCTGTTTTTT. Translating gives CASSHPGELFF.

On this clonotype itself: Being one base from a much bigger clone, this may be a read error. V is TRBV19 and J is TRBJ2-1; TRBD2 agrees at 7 bases. The CDR3 covers 15 residues. Germline V gene data show CDR1 as LNHDA and CDR2 as SQIVND (reference sequence). The CDR3 coding sequence is TGTGCCAGTAGTATGGGGGGGAGGACCTACAATGATCAGTTCTTC. This translates into CASSMGGRTYNDQFF. Full variable domain (remainder filled in from reference TRBV19 and TRBJ2-1): DGGITQSPKYLFRKEGQNVTLSCEQNLNHDAMYWYRQDPGQGLRLIYYSQIVNDFQKGDIAEGYSVSREKKESFPLTVTSAQKNPTAFYLCASSMGGRTYNDQFFGPGTRLTVL.

This clonotype was recorded at least ten times. The rearrangement links TRBV19 to TRBJ1-3; perhaps TRBD1 as D (5 bases). Germline values: CDR1 LNHDA, CDR2 SQIVND (reference sequence). The CDR3 covers 13 residues. Trimming cost V 7 bases and J 3 bases, with 10 bases left between them. CDR3 in amino acids: CASTIQGGNTIYF. CDR3 coding DNA: TGTGCCAGTACGATCCAGGGTGGAAACACCATATATTTT. Drawing the rest from reference TRBV19 and TRBJ1-3, the complete variable domain is DGGITQSPKYLFRKEGQNVTLSCEQNLNHDAMYWYRQDPGQGLRLIYYSQIVNDFQKGDIAEGYSVSREKKESFPLTVTSAQKNPTAFYLCASTIQGGNTIYFGEGSWLTVV.

V and J are TRBV29-1 and TRBJ1-2, with TRBD1 matching 7 bases. The CDR3 contains 14 residues. The germline gives CDR1 SQVTM, CDR2 ANQGSEA. J lost 4 bases, V lost 5 bases, and 10 bases had no gene match. In DNA form, the CDR3 reads TGCAGCGTTCCGAGGACAGGTTACTTCTATGGCTACACCTTC. This encodes CSVPRTGYFYGYTF. Using reference TRBV29-1 and TRBJ1-2 for the parts outside the CDR3, the full variable domain is SAVISQKPSRDICQRGTSLTIQCQVDSQVTMMFWYRQQPGQSLTLIATANQGSEATYESGFVIDKFPISRPNLTFSTLTVSNMSPEDSSIYLCSVPRTGYFYGYTFGSGTRLTVV.

This clonotype came up many times. V usage is TRBV7-2 and J usage is TRBJ1-6, with a tentative D call TRBD1 (5 bases). This CDR3 is 16 amino acids long. In germline, CDR1 is SGHTA, CDR2 FQGNSA. V lost 2 bases and J lost 11, with 19 bases in between. The CDR3 loop reads CASSLIGAGLGTPLHF. The CDR3, as DNA: TGTGCCAGCAGCTTAATTGGGGCAGGCCTCGGGACACCCCTCCACTTT.

The chain employs TRBV20-1 and TRBJ1-1; 9 nucleotides align to TRBD1. With V trimmed by 0 bases and J by 6 bases, 11 bases remained unmatched. CDR1 and CDR2 from the germline V gene are DFQATT and SNEGSKA (reference sequence). The CDR3 is 16 residues long. CDR3 protein: CSARDRRTGARAEAFF. CDR3 DNA: TGCAGTGCTAGAGACCGCCGGACAGGGGCGCGGGCTGAAGCTTTCTTT.

This clonotype appeared a few times. The chain is built from TRBV7-3 and TRBJ1-1, with D possibly TRBD1 on 5 matching bases. Germline V gene lookup returns CDR1 SGHTA and CDR2 FQGTGA. The CDR3 totals 18 residues. V was clipped by 5 bases and J by 1 base, with 23 bases between them. The CDR3 DNA follows: TGTGCCAGCAGCGACGACGCTTTATCTTGGGGGGGGAACACTGAAGCTTTCTTT. Translating gives CASSDDALSWGGNTEAFF.